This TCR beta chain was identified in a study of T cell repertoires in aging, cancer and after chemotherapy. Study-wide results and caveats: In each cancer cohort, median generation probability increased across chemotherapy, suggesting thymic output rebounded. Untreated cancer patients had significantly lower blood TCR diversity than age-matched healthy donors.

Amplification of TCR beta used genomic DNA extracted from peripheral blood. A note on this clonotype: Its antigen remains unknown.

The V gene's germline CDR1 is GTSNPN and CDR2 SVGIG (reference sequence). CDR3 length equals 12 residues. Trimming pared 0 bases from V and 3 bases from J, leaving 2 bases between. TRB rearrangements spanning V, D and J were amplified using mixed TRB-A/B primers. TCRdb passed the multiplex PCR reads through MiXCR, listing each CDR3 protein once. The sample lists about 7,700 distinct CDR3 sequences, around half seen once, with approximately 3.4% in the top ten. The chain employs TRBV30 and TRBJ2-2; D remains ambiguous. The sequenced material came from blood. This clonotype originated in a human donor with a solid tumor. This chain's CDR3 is CAWSVDTGELFF. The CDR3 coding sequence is TGTGCCTGGAGTGTAGACACCGGGGAGCTGTTTTTT.